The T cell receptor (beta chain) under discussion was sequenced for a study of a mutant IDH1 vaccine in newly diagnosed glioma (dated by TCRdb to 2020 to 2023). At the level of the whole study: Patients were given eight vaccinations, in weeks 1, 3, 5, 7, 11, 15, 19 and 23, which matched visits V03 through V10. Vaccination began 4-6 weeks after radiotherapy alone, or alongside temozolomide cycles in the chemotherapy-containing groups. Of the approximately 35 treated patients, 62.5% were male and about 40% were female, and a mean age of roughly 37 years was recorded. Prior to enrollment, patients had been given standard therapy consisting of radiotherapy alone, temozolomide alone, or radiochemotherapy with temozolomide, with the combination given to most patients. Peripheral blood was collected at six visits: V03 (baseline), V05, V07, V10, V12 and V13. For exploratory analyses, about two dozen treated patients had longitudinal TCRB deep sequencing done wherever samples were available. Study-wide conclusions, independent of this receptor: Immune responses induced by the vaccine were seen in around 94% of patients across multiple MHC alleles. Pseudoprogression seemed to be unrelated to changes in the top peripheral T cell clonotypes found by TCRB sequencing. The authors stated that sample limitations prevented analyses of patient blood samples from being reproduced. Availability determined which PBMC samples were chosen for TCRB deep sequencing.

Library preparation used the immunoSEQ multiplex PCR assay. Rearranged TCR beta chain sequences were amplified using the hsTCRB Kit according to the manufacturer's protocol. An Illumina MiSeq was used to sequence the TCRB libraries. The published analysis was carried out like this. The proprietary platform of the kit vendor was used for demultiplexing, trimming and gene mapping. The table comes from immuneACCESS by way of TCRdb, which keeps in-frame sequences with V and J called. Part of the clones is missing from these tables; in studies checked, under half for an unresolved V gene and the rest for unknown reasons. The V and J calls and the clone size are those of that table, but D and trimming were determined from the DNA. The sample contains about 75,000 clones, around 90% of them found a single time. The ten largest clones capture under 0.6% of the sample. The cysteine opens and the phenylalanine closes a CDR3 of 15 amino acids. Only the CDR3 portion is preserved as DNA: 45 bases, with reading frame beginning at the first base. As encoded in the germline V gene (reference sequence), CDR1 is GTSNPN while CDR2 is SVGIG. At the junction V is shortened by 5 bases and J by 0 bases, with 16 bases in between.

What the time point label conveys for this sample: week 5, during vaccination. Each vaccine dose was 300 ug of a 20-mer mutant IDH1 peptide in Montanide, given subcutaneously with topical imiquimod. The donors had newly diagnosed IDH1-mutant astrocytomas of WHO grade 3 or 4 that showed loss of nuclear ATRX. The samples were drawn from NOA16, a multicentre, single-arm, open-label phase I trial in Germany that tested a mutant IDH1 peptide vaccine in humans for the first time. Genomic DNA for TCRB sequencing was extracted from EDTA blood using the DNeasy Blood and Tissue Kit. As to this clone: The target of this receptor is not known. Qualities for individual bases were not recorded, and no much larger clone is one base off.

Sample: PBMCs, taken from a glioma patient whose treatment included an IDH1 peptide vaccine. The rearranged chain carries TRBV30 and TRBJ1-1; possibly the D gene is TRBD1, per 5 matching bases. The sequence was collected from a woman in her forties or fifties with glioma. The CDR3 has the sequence CAWGGSVWVNTEAFF. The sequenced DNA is TGTGCCTGGGGGGGTTCGGTTTGGGTGAACACTGAAGCTTTCTTT.